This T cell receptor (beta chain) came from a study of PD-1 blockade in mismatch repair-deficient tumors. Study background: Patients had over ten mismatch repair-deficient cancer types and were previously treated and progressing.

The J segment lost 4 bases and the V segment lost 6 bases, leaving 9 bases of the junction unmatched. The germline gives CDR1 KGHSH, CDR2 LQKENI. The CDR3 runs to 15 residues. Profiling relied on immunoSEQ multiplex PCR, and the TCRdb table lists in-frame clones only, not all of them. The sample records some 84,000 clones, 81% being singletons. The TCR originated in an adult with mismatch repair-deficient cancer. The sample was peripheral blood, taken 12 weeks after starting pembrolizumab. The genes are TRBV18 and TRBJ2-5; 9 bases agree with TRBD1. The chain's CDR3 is CASSLGTGIRETQYF. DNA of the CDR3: TGTGCCAGCTCGCTCGGGACAGGGATTAGAGAGACCCAGTACTTC.